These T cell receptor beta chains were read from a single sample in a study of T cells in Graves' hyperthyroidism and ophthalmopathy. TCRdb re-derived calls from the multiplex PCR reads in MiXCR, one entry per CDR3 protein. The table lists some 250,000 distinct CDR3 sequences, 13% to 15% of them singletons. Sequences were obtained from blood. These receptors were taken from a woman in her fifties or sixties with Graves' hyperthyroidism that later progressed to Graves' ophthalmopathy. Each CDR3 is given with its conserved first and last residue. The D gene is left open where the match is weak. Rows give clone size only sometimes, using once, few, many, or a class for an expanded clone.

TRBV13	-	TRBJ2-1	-	TGTGCCAGCAGCCCCTTCTGGGGGGCTAACAATGAGCAGTTCTTC	CASSPFWGANNEQFF
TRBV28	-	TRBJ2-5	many	TGTGCCAGCAGTCATCTCGTGAGGGGGGTGGGGGAGACCCAGTACTTC	CASSHLVRGVGETQYF
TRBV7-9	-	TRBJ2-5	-	TGTGCCAGCATCTCGACTAGGGGGAAAGAGACCCAGTACTTC	CASISTRGKETQYF
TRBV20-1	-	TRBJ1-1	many	TGCAGTGCTAGAGATCATCAAAGGAACACTGAAGCTTTCTTT	CSARDHQRNTEAFF
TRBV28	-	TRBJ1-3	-	TGTGCCAGCAGCATGGGGGGATTCTCTGGAAACACCATATATTTT	CASSMGGFSGNTIYF
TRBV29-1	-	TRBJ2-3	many	TGCAGCGTTGAACGGCGGGGCACAGATACGCAGTATTTT	CSVERRGTDTQYF
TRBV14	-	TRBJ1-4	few	TGTGCCAGCAGCCAAAAACGGGCCGGGGCGAGTGAAAAACTGTTTTTT	CASSQKRAGASEKLFF
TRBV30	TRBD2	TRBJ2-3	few	TGTGCCTTAGCGGGAGGGCCGACAGATACGCAGTATTTT	CALAGGPTDTQYF
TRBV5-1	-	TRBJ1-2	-	TGCGCCAGCAGCCCCGAACCGCTGTCGAGGGGAAGGACCTTC	CASSPEPLSRGRTF
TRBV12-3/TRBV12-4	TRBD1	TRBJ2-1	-	TGTGCCAGCACCACCGCGAGGGGGCATTTTAATGAGCAGTTCTTC	CASTTARGHFNEQFF
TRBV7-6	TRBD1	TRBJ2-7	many	TGTGCCAGCAGCTTGGGGACAGGGGGCAACTACGAGCAGTACTTC	CASSLGTGGNYEQYF
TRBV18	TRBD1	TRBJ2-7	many	TGTGCCAGCTCACCGACAGGGGCGTCCTACGAGCAGTACTTC	CASSPTGASYEQYF
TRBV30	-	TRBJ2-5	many	TGTGCCTGGAGTGTACCCGGAGTCCAAGAGACCCAGTACTTC	CAWSVPGVQETQYF
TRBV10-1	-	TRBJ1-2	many	TGCGCCAGCAGTGAAGGCGGGAGCCCTTTAACCTTC	CASSEGGSPLTF
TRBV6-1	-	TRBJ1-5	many	TGTGCCAGCAGCGGGACCCGTCAGCCCCAGCATTTT	CASSGTRQPQHF
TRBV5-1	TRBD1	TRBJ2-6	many	TGCGCCAGCGTCCCCGGGACAGGACTTCCCTCTGGGGCCAACGTCCTGACTTTC	CASVPGTGLPSGANVLTF
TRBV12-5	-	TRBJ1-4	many	TGTGCTAGTGGTTTGGTAACAGGGCCGGATGAAAAACTGTTTTTT	CASGLVTGPDEKLFF
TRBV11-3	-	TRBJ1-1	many	TGTGCCAGCAGCTTAACGGGGTGGCAGGAAGCTTTCTTT	CASSLTGWQEAFF
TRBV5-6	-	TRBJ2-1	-	TGTGCCAGCAGCTTGGGGGCCCCTACAGACTACAATGAGCAGTTCTTC	CASSLGAPTDYNEQFF
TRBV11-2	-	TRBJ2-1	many	TGTGCCAGCAGCTTAGGGACGGGACGAGACAATGAGCAGTTCTTC	CASSLGTGRDNEQFF
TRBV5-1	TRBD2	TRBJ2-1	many	TGCGCCAGCAGCTTGACGGGACTAGCGGGAGGGCCATACAATGAGCAGTTCTTC	CASSLTGLAGGPYNEQFF
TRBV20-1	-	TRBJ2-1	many	TGCAGTGCTAGAGAGCGAGGTAGCAGGTCGTACAATGAGCAGTTCTTC	CSARERGSRSYNEQFF
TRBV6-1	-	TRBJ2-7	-	TGTGCCAGCACCCAGCGGAGCCTCGACAATGAGCAGTACTTC	CASTQRSLDNEQYF
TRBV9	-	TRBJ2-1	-	TGTGCCAGCAGTAGCCTCAGGGAGCAGTTCTTC	CASSSLREQFF